Each of the 31 T cell receptor beta chains below was sequenced from the same sample in a study of radiation and T cells in renal cell carcinoma. Time point given: blood 2 weeks post-SBRT. As for treatment: 15 Gy SBRT to primary tumor, nephrectomy 4 weeks later. The protocol was immunoSEQ multiplex PCR, while the TCRdb copy is restricted to in-frame clones and leaves out a portion. The sample yields some 75,000 clones, around 76% seen once. This specimen was blood, taken from a patient whose treatment included radiotherapy and nephrectomy. The receptors derive from a man in his sixties with renal cell carcinoma.

V is TRBV5-1 and J is TRBJ1-3; 9 bases line up with TRBD1. The length of the CDR3 is 16 residues. Per germline, CDR1 SGHRS and CDR2 YFSETQ. V lost 4 bases and J lost 2; bases outside the gene matches: 7. Here the CDR3 reads CASSATGGWTGNTIYF. For the CDR3, the DNA is TGCGCCAGCAGCGCGACAGGGGGATGGACTGGAAACACCATATATTTT.

The V gene is TRBV23-1, the J gene TRBJ2-2, with D unresolved. Being an ORF, TRBV23-1 has a function that is uncertain. The CDR3 consists of 14 residues. Trimming cost V 6 bases and J 3 bases, with 11 bases left between them. CDR3 protein: CASSPPWDTGELFF. The CDR3 nucleotides read TGCGCCAGCAGCCCACCGTGGGACACCGGGGAGCTGTTTTTT.

The V call is TRBV28, the J call TRBJ2-7, with D possibly called TRBD1 or TRBD2 (5 bases each). V gave up 7 bases and J gave up 4 bases, with 20 bases separating them. The CDR3 sequence is 15 residues long. The germline CDR1 and CDR2 sequences are MDHEN and SYDVKM. The CDR3 DNA follows: TGTGCCAGCACCCAAGGAGGCAGGGTCGGTTACGAGCAGTACTTC. Its translation: CASTQGGRVGYEQYF.

V and J are TRBV15 and TRBJ2-7; 8 bases line up with TRBD1. Germline V gene sequence: CDR1 LNHNV, CDR2 YYDKDF (reference sequence). This CDR3 has 13 amino acids. Losses at the gene ends were 7 bases for V and 5 bases for J; bases not matched to a gene: 7. CDR3 in amino acids: CATTQGAGDEQYF. Here the CDR3 DNA reads TGTGCCACCACTCAGGGGGCGGGCGACGAGCAGTACTTC.

The chain recombines TRBV2 with TRBJ2-7; weak D call: TRBD1 (6 bases). Trimming shortened V by 6 bases and J by 5 bases, and 17 bases separated the two germline ends. The CDR3 extends over 14 amino acids. Looked up from germline, CDR1 is SNHLY and CDR2 is FYNNEI. The CDR3 coding sequence is TGTGCCAGCAGCTATAGGGGGTCTTTCGACGAGCAGTACTTC. Translated, it gives CASSYRGSFDEQYF.

The V gene is TRBV5-5, the J gene TRBJ2-3; 8 bases agree with TRBD1. The V and J ends lost 4 bases and 2 bases, in that order; junction bases with no gene match: 6. Germline V lookup: CDR1 SGHKS, CDR2 YYEKEE (reference sequence). The CDR3 runs to 15 residues. CDR3 DNA: TGTGCCAGCAGCCCCGGACAGGGCCTCACAGATACGCAGTATTTT. Its protein is CASSPGQGLTDTQYF.

The chain carries TRBV7-2 and TRBJ2-7; 11 positions agree with TRBD2. This CDR3 is 15 amino acids long. Germline V CDR1 and CDR2: SGHTA, FQGNSA. The J segment lost 4 bases and the V segment lost 5 bases, leaving 7 bases of the junction unmatched. CDR3 DNA: TGTGCCAGCAGCCCCCAGGGACTAGCGGTATACGAGCAGTACTTC. Its protein is CASSPQGLAVYEQYF. Looking up the rest from reference TRBV7-2 and TRBJ2-7 gives the full variable domain: GAGVSQSPSNKVTEKGKDVELRCDPISGHTALYWYRQSLGQGLEFLIYFQGNSAPDKSGLPSDRFSAERTGGSVSTLTIQRTQQEDSAVYLCASSPQGLAVYEQYFGPGTRLTVT.

The rearrangement uses TRBV29-1 and TRBJ2-1; 7 nucleotides align to TRBD1. Germline trimming cut 7 bases from V and 4 bases from J; bases unmatched to any gene: 10. This CDR3 spans 14 amino acids. The germline gives CDR1 SQVTM, CDR2 ANQGSEA. CDR3 loop: CSAAGTALYNEQFF. The CDR3 DNA is TGCAGCGCCGCAGGGACAGCCCTGTACAATGAGCAGTTCTTC.

V is TRBV28 and J is TRBJ2-7; D uncertain. This CDR3 has 14 amino acids. V gave up 2 bases and J gave up 2 bases, with 10 bases separating them. Germline V gives CDR1 MDHEN, CDR2 SYDVKM. CDR3 in amino acids: CASSLRMATYEQYF. The CDR3, as DNA: TGTGCCAGCAGTTTACGAATGGCTACCTACGAGCAGTACTTC. Together with reference TRBV28 and TRBJ2-7, the CDR3 gives the full variable domain: DVKVTQSSRYLVKRTGEKVFLECVQDMDHENMFWYRQDPGLGLRLIYFSYDVKMKEKGDIPEGYSVSREKKERFSLILESASTNQTSMYLCASSLRMATYEQYFGPGTRLTVT.

This chain links TRBV14 with TRBJ1-4, with a possible D match to TRBD1 (5 bases). Trimming removed 0 bases at V and 8 bases at J, with 10 bases between. Looked up from germline, CDR1 is SGHDN and CDR2 is FVKESK. CDR3 length: 14 amino acids. The CDR3 coding sequence is TGTGCCAGCAGCCAAGATTATGGGGCCGAAAAACTGTTTTTT. Protein product: CASSQDYGAEKLFF.

By its share, this clone is medium-sized. This CDR3 is CATRLAGAKNIQYF. CDR3 bases: TGTGCCACCAGACTAGCGGGGGCCAAAAACATTCAGTACTTC. The chain links TRBV28 to TRBJ2-4; 11 bases are a match to TRBD2. The CDR3 runs 14 residues. V was clipped by 10 bases and J by 1 base; unmatched bases: 3. Germline V CDR1 and CDR2: MDHEN, SYDVKM.

This clone came up once. The CDR3 DNA sequence: TGTGCCAGCAGTTTATCGGGAGGAGAGGGACGGGGCTACACCTTC. Its protein product is CASSLSGGEGRGYTF. The chain is built from TRBV28 and TRBJ1-2, with D possibly being TRBD1 (5 bases). Germline CDR1 reads MDHEN; CDR2 reads SYDVKM. This CDR3 has 15 amino acids. Trimming took 1 base from V and 8 from J, leaving 17 bases between them.

The chain joins TRBV5-6 to TRBJ2-7; TRBD2 matches 8 bases. J was trimmed by 0 bases and V by 4 bases; bases with no gene match: 6. Germline lookup yields CDR1 SGHDT and CDR2 YYEEEE. This CDR3 has 15 amino acids. Here the CDR3 DNA reads TGTGCCAGCAGCGCTAGCGGGCCTAGCTCCTACGAGCAGTACTTC. Translating gives CASSASGPSSYEQYF.

The V call is TRBV27, the J call TRBJ2-4; TRBD1 matches at 8 bases. CDR1 is MNHEY and CDR2 is SMNVEV in the germline V gene (reference sequence). The CDR3 covers 18 residues. With 5 bases clipped from V and 5 bases from J, the junction kept 17 bases outside the gene matches. CDR3 sequence: CASSQSRDRFPGENIQYF. CDR3 DNA sequence: TGTGCCAGCAGTCAGTCCCGGGACAGGTTTCCAGGAGAAAACATTCAGTACTTC.

This chain joins TRBV27 and TRBJ1-5, with D possibly being TRBD1 (5 bases). Germline CDR1 and CDR2: MNHEY and SMNVEV (reference sequence). This CDR3 is built from 16 residues. Trimming cost V 2 bases and J 6 bases, with 17 bases left between them. The CDR3 is CASSLMGGAGGQPQHF. CDR3 coding DNA: TGTGCCAGCAGTTTAATGGGGGGAGCTGGTGGTCAGCCCCAGCATTTT.

The V call is TRBV28, the J call TRBJ1-3, with D uncertain. The CDR3 is 17 residues long. Germline CDR1 reads MDHEN; CDR2 reads SYDVKM. Trimming took 2 bases from V and 0 from J, leaving 14 bases between them. The CDR3, as DNA: TGTGCCAGCAGTTTAATGGGTCGGCAAACCTCTGGAAACACCATATATTTT. Translating gives CASSLMGRQTSGNTIYF.

This chain joins TRBV6-1 and TRBJ2-7; either TRBD1 or TRBD2 may fit D (5 bases each). Germline V gene data show CDR1 as MNHNS and CDR2 as SASEGT. Trimming took off 0 bases at V and 3 bases at J, with 9 bases between the two ends. The CDR3 extends over 14 amino acids. The CDR3 region has the DNA TGTGCCAGCAGTGAAGCGGGACGGATCTACGAGCAGTACTTC. It yields the protein CASSEAGRIYEQYF.

The chain recombines TRBV7-2 with TRBJ2-4; tentative D call: TRBD1 (5 bases). In germline, CDR1 is SGHTA, CDR2 FQGNSA. Trimming took 5 bases from V and 7 from J, leaving 15 bases between them. The CDR3 contains 14 residues. The CDR3 DNA follows: TGTGCCAGCAGCCGAAGGACAAGTAGTAACATTCAGTACTTC. It is translated as CASSRRTSSNIQYF.

The chain combines TRBV7-3 with TRBJ2-1; D gene ambiguous. The V end lost 3 bases, the J end lost 5 bases, and 17 bases lay between the germline ends. The CDR3 runs 16 residues. From germline, CDR1 is SGHTA and CDR2 FQGTGA. In nucleotides, the CDR3 is TGTGCCAGCAGCTTGCCATCCACCGGGCCCAACAATGAGCAGTTCTTC. It encodes CASSLPSTGPNNEQFF.

The V call is TRBV5-1, the J call TRBJ2-7; D uncertain. This CDR3 has 12 residues. The germline V gene encodes CDR1 SGHRS and CDR2 YFSETQ. Trimming removed 0 bases at V and 7 bases at J, with 8 bases between. CDR3 sequence (DNA): TGCGCCAGCAGCTTGGCCGGGCAAGAGCAGTACTTC. Translation gives CASSLAGQEQYF.

This rearrangement joins TRBV5-6 to TRBJ2-7; D may match TRBD1 or TRBD2 (5 bases each). V gave up 0 bases and J gave up 6 bases, with 10 bases separating them. The CDR3 has 13 amino acids. Germline V gene lookup returns CDR1 SGHDT and CDR2 YYEEEE. CDR3 region: CASSLAGRCEQYF. CDR3 nucleotides: TGTGCCAGCAGCTTGGCGGGGCGCTGCGAGCAGTACTTC.

This rearrangement joins TRBV19 to TRBJ1-1; 7 nucleotides match TRBD1. Germline values: CDR1 LNHDA, CDR2 SQIVND (reference sequence). V lost 4 bases and J lost 4; bases outside the gene matches: 3. The CDR3 consists of 13 residues. The CDR3 region has the DNA TGTGCCAGTAGTAAGGGGGCAGGCACTGAAGCTTTCTTT. It is translated as CASSKGAGTEAFF. Full variable domain (remainder filled in from reference TRBV19 and TRBJ1-1): DGGITQSPKYLFRKEGQNVTLSCEQNLNHDAMYWYRQDPGQGLRLIYYSQIVNDFQKGDIAEGYSVSREKKESFPLTVTSAQKNPTAFYLCASSKGAGTEAFFGQGTRLTVV.

Here the CDR3 reads CASSQAFTAEQETQYF. CDR3 bases: TGCGCCAGCAGCCAAGCTTTTACAGCGGAACAAGAGACCCAGTACTTC. V gene TRBV4-1 combines with J gene TRBJ2-5, with a possible D match to TRBD2 (5 bases). The V end lost 1 base, the J end lost 2 bases, and 14 bases lay between the germline ends. Looked up from germline, CDR1 is MGHRA and CDR2 is YSYEKL. The CDR3 sequence is 16 residues long.

This sequence joins TRBV4-3 and TRBJ1-2; 7 bases are a match to TRBD1. CDR3 size: 15 residues. J gave up 1 base and V 4 bases, and 6 bases lay outside the gene matches. In germline, CDR1 is LGHNA, CDR2 YSLEER. CDR3 sequence (DNA): TGCGCCAGCAGCCCACCGGGACAGCTTAACTATGGCTACACCTTC. This gives the protein CASSPPGQLNYGYTF.

The chain uses TRBV5-8 and TRBJ1-5; D remains unclear. CDR3 length: 13 residues. Germline assignment: CDR1 SGHTS and CDR2 YDEGEE. V was clipped by 0 bases and J by 6 bases, with 7 bases between them. For the CDR3, the DNA is TGTGCCAGCAGCTTGGTAAAAGGTCAGCCCCAGCATTTT. Its protein product is CASSLVKGQPQHF.

J is TRBJ2-7 and V is TRBV19; no clear D gene. The CDR3 is 14 amino acids. V lost 1 base, J lost 3 bases, and 10 bases lay in between. Germline-derived CDR1 and CDR2 are LNHDA and SQIVND (reference sequence). The CDR3 is CASSIGNRDYEQYF. In DNA, the CDR3 is TGTGCCAGTAGTATAGGAAACAGAGACTACGAGCAGTACTTC.

J is TRBJ1-1 and V is TRBV7-6; possible D gene TRBD1, 5 bases. V was trimmed by 0 bases and J by 1 base, leaving 9 bases between them. The CDR3 runs 15 residues. Germline V gene lookup returns CDR1 SGHVS and CDR2 FNYEAQ. The CDR3 DNA reads as TGTGCCAGCAGCTTAGCGGGGGGGACGAACACTGAAGCTTTCTTT. Translated, it gives CASSLAGGTNTEAFF. The whole variable domain, filled in from reference TRBV7-6 and TRBJ1-1, reads GAGVSQSPRYKVTKRGQDVALRCDPISGHVSLYWYRQALGQGPEFLTYFNYEAQQDKSGLPNDRFSAERPEGSISTLTIQRTEQRDSAMYRCASSLAGGTNTEAFFGQGTRLTVV.

J is TRBJ1-1 and V is TRBV6-1; D ambiguous. The CDR3 is 13 residues long. The V end lost 2 bases, the J end lost 5 bases, and 9 bases lay between the germline ends. From germline, CDR1 is MNHNS and CDR2 SASEGT. CDR3 region: CASSEYGVTEAFF. CDR3 coding DNA: TGTGCCAGCAGTGAATATGGGGTTACTGAAGCTTTCTTT.

This clone has a single count. The chain employs TRBV10-1 and TRBJ2-2; D gene unclear. The V gene lost 3 bases and the J gene lost 0 bases, with 5 bases spanning the gap. Per germline, CDR1 WNHNN and CDR2 SYGVQD (reference sequence). CDR3 length: 14 amino acids. The chain's CDR3 is CASSDGPNTGELFF. For the CDR3, the DNA is TGCGCCAGCAGTGACGGACCGAACACCGGGGAGCTGTTTTTT.

This clone is medium-sized (0.01 to 0.1%). Other DNA sequences in the same sample also yield this CDR3. This rearrangement joins TRBV5-1 to TRBJ2-3; perhaps TRBD2 as D (5 bases). V lost 2 bases and J lost 0, with 10 bases in between. This CDR3 is 15 amino acids long. CDR1 and CDR2 from the germline V gene are SGHRS and YFSETQ. The CDR3, as DNA: TGCGCCAGCAGCTTTGGCGGGTCTAGCACAGATACGCAGTATTTT. Its protein product is CASSFGGSSTDTQYF. The full variable domain, in which reference TRBV5-1 and TRBJ2-3 provide the parts outside the CDR3, is KAGVTQTPRYLIKTRGQQVTLSCSPISGHRSVSWYQQTPGQGLQFLFEYFSETQRNKGNFPGRFSGRQFSNSRSEMNVSTLELGDSALYLCASSFGGSSTDTQYFGPGTRLTVL.

This chain links TRBV25-1 with TRBJ2-7; unclear D gene. Germline CDR1 and CDR2: MGHDK and SYGVNS. The V and J ends lost 3 bases and 3 bases respectively, with 6 bases between them. The length of the CDR3 is 12 residues. The CDR3 region is CASSDWGYEQYF. The CDR3 coding sequence is TGTGCCAGCAGTGACTGGGGCTACGAGCAGTACTTC.